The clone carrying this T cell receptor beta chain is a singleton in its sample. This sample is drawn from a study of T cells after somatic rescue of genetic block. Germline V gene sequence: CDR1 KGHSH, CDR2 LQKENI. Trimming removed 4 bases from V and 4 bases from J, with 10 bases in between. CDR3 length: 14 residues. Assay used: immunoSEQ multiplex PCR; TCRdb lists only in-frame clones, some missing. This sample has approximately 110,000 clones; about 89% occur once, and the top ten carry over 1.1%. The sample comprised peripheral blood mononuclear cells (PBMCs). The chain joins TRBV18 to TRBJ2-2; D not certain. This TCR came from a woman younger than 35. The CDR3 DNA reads TGTGCCAGCTCACTTAGTCAAGGCACCGGGGAGCTGTTTTTT. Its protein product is CASSLSQGTGELFF. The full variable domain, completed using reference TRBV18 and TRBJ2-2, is NAGVMQNPRHLVRRRGQEARLRCSPMKGHSHVYWYRQLPEEGLKFMVYLQKENIIDESGMPKERFSAEFPKEGPSILRIQQVVRGDSAAYFCASSLSQGTGELFFGEGSRLTVL.